Given below is one T cell receptor (beta chain) in context. Recovery meant two consecutive negative NP/OP PCR tests, professional clearance, or resolved symptoms. CDR1 is MDHEN, CDR2 SYDVKM, per germline. The CDR3 has 16 residues. V was shortened by 5 bases and J by 4 bases, with 17 bases between the two germline ends. This sample is part of a study of blood T cell repertoires in COVID-19. Study background: In each case, the material was cDNA or gDNA derived from T cells, B-cell-depleted T cells, or PBMCs.

Sequencing was performed with immunoSEQ multiplex PCR; in TCRdb, only in-frame clones are kept and a portion is missing. The sample lists fewer than 450,000 clones; about 92% were seen once. The sequence was obtained from a man aged 18 to 30 who had recovered from COVID-19. The sample taken for sequencing was PBMCs or T cells enriched from blood (not recorded which). The chain has TRBV28 and TRBJ1-4; a possible D gene is TRBD1 (5 bases). CDR3 region: CASSQAGENGNEKLFF. Here the CDR3 DNA reads TGTGCCAGCAGTCAAGCGGGGGAGAATGGTAATGAAAAACTGTTTTTT.